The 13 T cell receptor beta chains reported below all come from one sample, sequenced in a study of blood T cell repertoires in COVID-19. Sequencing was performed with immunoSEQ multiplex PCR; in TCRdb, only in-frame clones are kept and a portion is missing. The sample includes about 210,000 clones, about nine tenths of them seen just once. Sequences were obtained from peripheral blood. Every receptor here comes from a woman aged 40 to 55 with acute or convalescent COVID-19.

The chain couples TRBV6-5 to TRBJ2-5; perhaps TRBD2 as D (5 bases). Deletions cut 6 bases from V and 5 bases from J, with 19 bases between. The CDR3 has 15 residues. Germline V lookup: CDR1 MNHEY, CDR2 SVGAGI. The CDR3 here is CASRAEGSTRETQYF. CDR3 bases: TGTGCCAGCAGGGCCGAGGGCAGTACGAGGGAGACCCAGTACTTC.

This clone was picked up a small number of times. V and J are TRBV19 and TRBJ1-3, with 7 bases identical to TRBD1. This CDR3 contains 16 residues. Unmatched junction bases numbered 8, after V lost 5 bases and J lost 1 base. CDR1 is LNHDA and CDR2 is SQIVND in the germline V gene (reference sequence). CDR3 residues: CASSGTATLSGNTIYF. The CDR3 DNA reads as TGTGCCAGTAGTGGGACAGCGACGTTATCTGGAAACACCATATATTTT.

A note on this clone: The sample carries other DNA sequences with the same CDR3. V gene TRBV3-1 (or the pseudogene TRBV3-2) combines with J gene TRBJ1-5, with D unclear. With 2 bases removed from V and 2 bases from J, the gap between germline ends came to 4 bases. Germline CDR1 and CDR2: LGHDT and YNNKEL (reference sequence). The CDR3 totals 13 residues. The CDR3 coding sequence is TGTGCCAGCAGCCAACAGGGCAATCAGCCCCAGCATTTT. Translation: CASSQQGNQPQHF.

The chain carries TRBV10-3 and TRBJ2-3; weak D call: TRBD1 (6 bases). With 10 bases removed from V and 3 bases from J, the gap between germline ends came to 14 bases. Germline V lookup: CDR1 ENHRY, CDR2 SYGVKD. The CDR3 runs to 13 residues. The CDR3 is CANRAQGTDTQYF. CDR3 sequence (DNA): TGTGCCAACCGCGCGCAGGGGACAGATACGCAGTATTTT.

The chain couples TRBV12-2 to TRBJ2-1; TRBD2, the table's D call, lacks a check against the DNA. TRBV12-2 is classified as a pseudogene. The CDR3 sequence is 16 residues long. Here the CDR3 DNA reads TGTGCAAGTCGCTTCCCCGAGTGGAGGCTCTACAATGAGCAGTTCTTC. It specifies CASRFPEWRLYNEQFF.

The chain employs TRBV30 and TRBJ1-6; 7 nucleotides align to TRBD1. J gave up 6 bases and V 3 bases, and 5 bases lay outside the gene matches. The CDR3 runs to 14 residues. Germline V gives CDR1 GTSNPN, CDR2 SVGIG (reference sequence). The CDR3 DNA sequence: TGTGCCTGGAGCGCGGGACAGACTAATTCACCCCTCCACTTT. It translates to CAWSAGQTNSPLHF.

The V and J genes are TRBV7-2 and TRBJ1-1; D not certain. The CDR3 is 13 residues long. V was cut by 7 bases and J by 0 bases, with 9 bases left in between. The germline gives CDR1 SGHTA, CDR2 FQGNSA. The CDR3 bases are TGTGCCAGCACCCTAGCCATGAACACTGAAGCTTTCTTT. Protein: CASTLAMNTEAFF.

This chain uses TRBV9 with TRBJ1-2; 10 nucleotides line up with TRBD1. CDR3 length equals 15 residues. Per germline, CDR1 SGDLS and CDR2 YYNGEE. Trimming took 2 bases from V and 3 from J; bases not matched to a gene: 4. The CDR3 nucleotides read TGTGCCAGCAGCGTCGAGGACAGGGGGGACTATGGCTACACCTTC. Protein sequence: CASSVEDRGDYGYTF.

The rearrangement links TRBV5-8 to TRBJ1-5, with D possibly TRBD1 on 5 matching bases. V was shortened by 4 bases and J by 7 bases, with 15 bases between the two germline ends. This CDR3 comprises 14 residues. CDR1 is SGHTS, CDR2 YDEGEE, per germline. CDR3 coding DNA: TGTGCCAGCAGCGTGCGGGACTTAAGCCAGCCCCAGCATTTT. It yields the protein CASSVRDLSQPQHF.

DNA for the CDR3: TGTGCCAGCCGGTCGAGCAACACTGAAGCTTTCTTT. It codes for CASRSSNTEAFF. V is TRBV2 and J is TRBJ1-1; D is unclear. The germline V and J ends were trimmed by 8 bases and 2 bases, with 9 bases remaining between them. This CDR3 has 12 amino acids. The germline V gene encodes CDR1 SNHLY and CDR2 FYNNEI.

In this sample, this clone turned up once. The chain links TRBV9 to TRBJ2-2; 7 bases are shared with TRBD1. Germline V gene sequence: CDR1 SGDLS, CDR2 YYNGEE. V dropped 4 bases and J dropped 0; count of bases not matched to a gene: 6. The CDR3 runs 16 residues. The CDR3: CASSPRTGANTGELFF. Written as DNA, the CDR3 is TGTGCCAGCAGCCCCCGGACAGGCGCGAACACCGGGGAGCTGTTTTTT.

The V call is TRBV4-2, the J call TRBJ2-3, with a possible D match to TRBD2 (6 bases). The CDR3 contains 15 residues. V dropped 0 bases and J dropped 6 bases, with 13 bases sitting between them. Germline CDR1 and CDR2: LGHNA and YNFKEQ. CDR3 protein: CASSQDEEGRDTQYF. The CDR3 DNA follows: TGTGCCAGCAGCCAAGATGAGGAGGGACGGGATACGCAGTATTTT.

The DNA of the CDR3 is TGTGCCAGCCGACAAGACAGGGCCACTGAAGCTTTCTTT. It translates to CASRQDRATEAFF. V gene TRBV6-5 combines with J gene TRBJ1-1; 7 bases fit TRBD1. V shed 8 bases and J 4 bases; nucleotides not matched to a gene: 7. The CDR3 has 13 amino acids. Per germline, CDR1 MNHEY and CDR2 SVGAGI.